Given below is one TCR beta chain in context. Its antigen is not known. The data originate from a study of cytomegalovirus exposure and HLA in healthy donors. About the research overall: An early release of data contained 75 million to 90 million unique TCRs, which came from HLA-typed donors. Study observations and caveats: At a 0.05 false discovery rate, a later analysis found over 15,000 TCR beta sequences to be associated with HLA alleles. The number of N-insertions in an Asian-associated ancestry cluster was reportedly below the approximately 690-donor mean in a later analysis. Per published accounts, TCR beta sequences correctly predicted the HLA-A and HLA-B alleles of most subjects.

This CDR3 is 14 amino acids long. V lost 8 bases, J lost 4 bases, and 5 bases stayed unmatched. Germline V lookup: CDR1 SNHLY, CDR2 FYNNEI. Primers included in the PCR were 60 Vbeta and 13 Jbeta primers. TCRdb keeps only in-frame clones here, not all; method: immunoSEQ multiplex PCR. The sample has some 150,000 clones; roughly four fifths are singletons. Sequencing was performed on PBMCs. This TCR was sampled from a male donor in good health and CMV-seronegative. The genes are TRBV2 and TRBJ2-1; 10 bases are shared with TRBD1. CDR3 sequence: CASAGQGSYNEQFF. The CDR3 DNA reads TGTGCCAGCGCGGGACAGGGGAGTTACAATGAGCAGTTCTTC.